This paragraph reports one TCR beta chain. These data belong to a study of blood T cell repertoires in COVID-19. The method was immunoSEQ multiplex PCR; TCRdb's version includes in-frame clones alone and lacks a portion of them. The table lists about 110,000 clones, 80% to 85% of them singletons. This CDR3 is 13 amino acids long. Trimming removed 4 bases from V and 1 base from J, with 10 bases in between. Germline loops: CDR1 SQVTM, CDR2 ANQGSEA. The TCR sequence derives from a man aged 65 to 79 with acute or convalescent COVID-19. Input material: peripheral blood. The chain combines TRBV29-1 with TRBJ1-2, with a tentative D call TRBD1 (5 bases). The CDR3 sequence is CSVGQGLNYGYTF. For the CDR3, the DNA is TGCAGCGTTGGCCAGGGTCTTAACTATGGCTACACCTTC.